This T cell receptor beta chain was recorded in a study of blood T cell repertoires in COVID-19. For the study at large: There were acute and convalescent COVID-19 samples, and they came from the United States, Italy and Spain. The cDNA or gDNA used as material had been derived from T cells, B-cell-depleted T cells, or PBMCs.

Per the study methods: Scientists estimated how many nucleated cells there were by amplifying reference gene primers. The method was immunoSEQ multiplex PCR; TCRdb's version includes in-frame clones alone and lacks a portion of them. That table is the source of V, J and clone size, and D and trimming were worked out from the DNA. The table has fewer than 200,000 clones, approximately 88% seen once. V lost 4 bases to trimming and J lost 9 bases; unmatched junction nucleotides: 11. Looked up from germline, CDR1 is SGHRS and CDR2 is YFSETQ. This CDR3 has 15 amino acids. The chain recombines TRBV5-1 with TRBJ2-1, with TRBD2 matching 9 bases. Specimen: peripheral blood. This TCR derives from a woman in her 50s with acute or convalescent COVID-19. CDR3 nucleotides: TGCGCCAGCAGCCTGACTCGCGGGCGGGGGGGTGAGCAGTTCTTC. Translating it yields CASSLTRGRGGEQFF.